Listed here is a single TCR beta chain. Its target is unknown. The germline V gene has CDR1 SGDLS and CDR2 YYNGEE. Unmatched junction bases numbered 4, after V lost 3 bases and J lost 0 bases. CDR3 length equals 15 residues. This record belongs to a study of T-cell reconstitution after alpha-beta-depleted transplantation in children. Study-wide results and limits: Elevated TCRbeta diversity at day 60 was traced, in some patients, to surviving recipient T cells and thymic progenitors. One year post-transplant, T-cell counts and diversity were largely derived from T cells produced anew. Reports say that about two months after transplant, the alpha-beta T cells came out of several hundred graft clones that had expanded.

Unique molecular identifiers tagged the TCRbeta library. TCRdb fed the PCR reads into MiXCR, producing one record per CDR3 protein. The profile covers just under 350,000 distinct CDR3 sequences, with around 15% appearing a single time and about 41% taken by the ten largest. Sequenced material: PBMCs, mostly from graft donor cells, taken 360 days after TCRalphabeta/CD19-depleted stem cell transplant. The genes are TRBV9 and TRBJ2-3; the match to TRBD1 covers 7 bases. This TCR was recovered from a male patient aged 2 to 10 who had a stem cell transplant for acute lymphoblastic leukemia, so the T cells may come from the graft donor. DNA for the CDR3: TGTGCCAGCAGCGCACAGGGGACCAGCACAGATACGCAGTATTTT. It specifies CASSAQGTSTDTQYF.